This TCR beta chain was documented in a study of blood T cell repertoires in COVID-19. Study-level background: Samples representing acute and convalescent COVID-19 were sourced from the United States, Italy and Spain. PBMCs, B-cell-depleted T cells, or T cells provided the cDNA or gDNA that made up the material.

In the original analysis: Estimated nucleated cell counts came from reference gene primer amplification. Profiled with immunoSEQ multiplex PCR; TCRdb holds only in-frame clones, not every one. The DNA was the basis for D and trimming; V, J and clone size are from that table. The sample contains approximately 140,000 clones, about 90% of which appear only once. Trimming removed 4 bases from V and 1 base from J, with 7 bases in between. CDR1 is SGHTA, CDR2 FQGNSA, per germline. The CDR3 consists of 13 residues. The chain has TRBV7-2 and TRBJ2-5, with D perhaps TRBD1 (6 bases). This clonotype was sampled from a woman aged 60-75 years with active or convalescent COVID-19. The material sequenced was peripheral blood. The CDR3: CASSYRVQETQYF. Here the CDR3 DNA reads TGTGCCAGCAGCTACAGGGTCCAAGAGACCCAGTACTTC. The full variable domain, completed using reference TRBV7-2 and TRBJ2-5, is GAGVSQSPSNKVTEKGKDVELRCDPISGHTALYWYRQSLGQGLEFLIYFQGNSAPDKSGLPSDRFSAERTGGSVSTLTIQRTQQEDSAVYLCASSYRVQETQYFGPGTRLLVL.